Shown below are 27 T cell receptor beta chains from a single sample sequenced in a study of Ad26.COV2.S vaccination and SARS-CoV-2 variants. Assay used: immunoSEQ multiplex PCR; TCRdb lists only in-frame clones, some missing. In the table there are 350,000 to 450,000 clones, roughly 85% of which are singletons. Treatment defined: about 20 received Ad26.COV2.S at low or high dose, single or two shots; 5 received placebo; per-sample allocation not given. Sampling happened 63 days after the first vaccine or placebo injection. The sequenced sample was peripheral blood, obtained in a trial of Ad26.COV2.S vaccine versus placebo. The receptors derive from a person aged 18-60 years who received the Ad26.COV2.S COVID-19 vaccine or a placebo.

The V and J genes are TRBV4-1 and TRBJ2-1, with 9 bases matching TRBD2. V gave up 1 base and J gave up 6 bases; unmatched junction bases: 19. There are 20 residues in the CDR3. CDR1 is MGHRA and CDR2 is YSYEKL in the germline V gene. The CDR3: CASSQASFLAAGGPSNEQFF. As DNA, the CDR3 is TGCGCCAGCAGCCAAGCGTCTTTTCTTGCTGCGGGAGGGCCCTCCAATGAGCAGTTCTTC.

This rearrangement joins TRBV7-9 to TRBJ2-1, with TRBD1 identical over 7 bases. V trimming: 5 bases; J trimming: 9 bases; junction bases outside the gene matches: 4. The CDR3 runs 12 residues. Germline V gene data show CDR1 as SEHNR and CDR2 as FQNEAQ (reference sequence). The CDR3 sequence: CASSVRDSEQFF. The DNA for the CDR3 is TGTGCCAGCAGCGTCCGGGACAGTGAGCAGTTCTTC.

The gene calls are TRBV6-5 and TRBJ1-2; unclear D gene. Germline CDR1 is MNHEY and CDR2 is SVGAGI. Trimming left V 2 bases short and J 4 bases short, with 11 bases between. This CDR3 comprises 14 residues. CDR3: CASSYRADGYGYTF. The CDR3 DNA reads as TGTGCCAGCAGTTACCGGGCGGACGGCTATGGCTACACCTTC.

This clone was picked up one time. The V gene is TRBV9, the J gene TRBJ1-1, with D possibly being TRBD1 (5 bases). The V gene lost 3 bases and the J gene lost 3 bases, with 15 bases spanning the gap. This CDR3 contains 15 residues. Germline assignment: CDR1 SGDLS and CDR2 YYNGEE. CDR3 region: CASSARMRGDTEAFF. The CDR3, as DNA: TGTGCCAGCAGCGCCCGAATGAGGGGAGACACTGAAGCTTTCTTT.

For the CDR3, the DNA is TGTGCCACCAGTGGCCCGAGGGGATCCTCTGGCTACACCTTC. It yields the protein CATSGPRGSSGYTF. The chain links TRBV24-1 to TRBJ1-2; weak D call: TRBD1 (5 bases). Germline CDR1 KGHDR, CDR2 SFDVKD. V gave up 5 bases and J gave up 7 bases, with 16 bases separating them. This CDR3 spans 14 amino acids.

The CDR3 nucleotides read TGCGCCAGCAGGGCTAGATGGGGACTGAACACTGAAGCTTTCTTT. This sequence encodes CASRARWGLNTEAFF. V and J are TRBV4-1 and TRBJ1-1; maybe TRBD1 (5 bases). The V gene's germline CDR1 is MGHRA and CDR2 YSYEKL. Trimming took off 6 bases at V and 0 bases at J, with 14 bases between the two ends. The CDR3 sequence is 15 residues long.

The chain links TRBV7-3 to TRBJ2-3; the D call may be TRBD1 or TRBD2 (6 bases each). The CDR3 consists of 15 residues. V lost 0 bases to trimming and J lost 5 bases, with 12 bases between them. Germline V CDR1 and CDR2: SGHTA, FQGTGA. The CDR3 nucleotides are TGTGCCAGCAGCTTAACTGGGGGGCGGCTAGATACGCAGTATTTT. Its translation: CASSLTGGRLDTQYF.

V and J are TRBV30 and TRBJ1-1; D is unresolved. Per the germline V gene, CDR1 is GTSNPN and CDR2 is SVGIG (reference sequence). CDR3 length: 13 amino acids. V lost 2 bases and J 1 base, leaving 8 bases between the germline ends. CDR3 amino acids: CAWSRLANTEAFF. Written as DNA, the CDR3 is TGTGCCTGGAGTCGTTTAGCGAACACTGAAGCTTTCTTT.

This clone was found once. The rearrangement uses TRBV20-1 and TRBJ1-2; possibly TRBD1 for D (5 bases). Germline lookup yields CDR1 DFQATT and CDR2 SNEGSKA (reference sequence). The V and J ends lost 3 bases and 5 bases respectively, with 13 bases between them. The CDR3 spans 13 residues. CDR3 sequence: CSASGGTEYGYTF. CDR3 sequence (DNA): TGCAGTGCTAGTGGCGGGACCGAATATGGCTACACCTTC.

Turning to this clone: In the same sample, other DNA sequences code for this CDR3. The gene calls are TRBV19 and TRBJ1-4; D might be TRBD1 (6 bases). CDR1 and CDR2 from the germline V gene are LNHDA and SQIVND (reference sequence). The CDR3 loop spans 14 amino acids. With 9 bases removed from V and 3 bases from J, the gap between germline ends came to 14 bases. The CDR3 DNA follows: TGTGCCAGCCGGGAAGGGGGATCTAATGAAAAACTGTTTTTT. Protein sequence: CASREGGSNEKLFF.

V and J are TRBV5-4 and TRBJ2-3, with TRBD2 as a possible D gene (7 bases). Trimming took off 3 bases at V and 4 bases at J, with 18 bases between the two ends. CDR1 is SGHNT, CDR2 YYREEE, per germline (reference sequence). The CDR3 length is 16 residues. As DNA, the CDR3 is TGTGCCAGCAGCTCCTTACTAGGAGGGGGGGCAGATACGCAGTATTTT. Encoded protein: CASSSLLGGGADTQYF.

The chain carries TRBV11-3 and TRBJ2-3; D is unresolved. The V gene's germline CDR1 is SGHNT and CDR2 YENEEA. Trimming shortened V by 1 base and J by 1 base, and 12 bases separated the two germline ends. The CDR3 sequence is 16 residues long. The CDR3 loop reads CASSLGPRLGTDTQYF. The CDR3 nucleotides read TGTGCCAGCAGCTTAGGGCCCCGATTGGGCACAGATACGCAGTATTTT. The full variable domain, in which reference TRBV11-3 and TRBJ2-3 provide the parts outside the CDR3, is EAGVVQSPRYKIIEKKQPVAFWCNPISGHNTLYWYLQNLGQGPELLIRYENEEAVDDSQLPKDRFSAERLKGVDSTLKIQPAELGDSAVYLCASSLGPRLGTDTQYFGPGTRLTVL.

The chain is built from TRBV7-9 and TRBJ1-2; tentatively, D is TRBD1 (5 bases). The CDR3 extends over 13 amino acids. CDR1 is SEHNR, CDR2 FQNEAQ, per germline (reference sequence). With 4 bases removed from V and 8 bases from J, the gap between germline ends came to 14 bases. The chain's CDR3 is CASSSLGARGYTF. CDR3 in DNA: TGTGCCAGCAGCTCGCTTGGGGCGCGGGGCTACACCTTC.

The sample holds one count of this clone. This sequence joins TRBV7-9 and TRBJ1-1; D may be TRBD1 (6 bases). Trimming removed 2 bases at V and 4 bases at J, with 11 bases between. The CDR3 totals 14 residues. In germline, CDR1 is SEHNR, CDR2 FQNEAQ (reference sequence). Written as DNA, the CDR3 is TGTGCCAGCAGCTTAAAGGGAGGGGGCACTGAAGCTTTCTTT. The encoded protein is CASSLKGGGTEAFF.

The rearrangement uses TRBV11-2 and TRBJ2-5; D not resolved. The CDR3 has 14 residues. V was shortened by 5 bases and J by 3 bases, with 13 bases between the two germline ends. Germline CDR1 SGHAT, CDR2 FQNNGV. This chain's CDR3 is CASSQAPYEETQYF. In nucleotides, the CDR3 is TGTGCCAGCAGCCAAGCCCCCTACGAAGAGACCCAGTACTTC. Variable domain in full (rest from reference TRBV11-2 and TRBJ2-5): EAGVAQSPRYKIIEKRQSVAFWCNPISGHATLYWYQQILGQGPKLLIQFQNNGVVDDSQLPKDRFSAERLKGVDSTLKIQPAKLEDSAVYLCASSQAPYEETQYFGPGTRLLVL.

The chain is built from TRBV20-1 and TRBJ1-4, with unresolved D. With 8 bases removed from V and 0 bases from J, the gap between germline ends came to 4 bases. The CDR3 is 11 residues long. Germline V CDR1 and CDR2: DFQATT, SNEGSKA (reference sequence). In DNA form, the CDR3 reads TGCAGTTCTTCAACTAATGAAAAACTGTTTTTT. Encoded protein: CSSSTNEKLFF.

This clone was seen only a few times. The J gene is TRBJ1-4, the V gene TRBV2; D remains unclear. There are 13 residues in the CDR3. Germline V gene data show CDR1 as SNHLY and CDR2 as FYNNEI. Trimming pared 6 bases from V and 8 bases from J, leaving 13 bases between. The CDR3 is CASRTRIGEKLFF. Here the CDR3 DNA reads TGTGCCAGCAGGACCCGTATTGGAGAAAAACTGTTTTTT.

This chain links TRBV10-3 with TRBJ2-7; TRBD2 might be the D (5 bases). The CDR3 sequence is 12 residues long. Germline V lookup: CDR1 ENHRY, CDR2 SYGVKD. The V and J ends lost 10 bases and 6 bases respectively, with 16 bases between them. CDR3 DNA: TGTGCCAGCTCCTGGCGGGTAAGCGAGCAGTACTTC. Encoded protein: CASSWRVSEQYF.

This clone was counted between two and nine times. The chain is built from TRBV18 and TRBJ1-6; possible D gene TRBD1, 6 bases. The ends were cut back, 5 bases at V and 8 bases at J, with 22 bases in the middle. CDR3 length equals 17 residues. Looked up from germline, CDR1 is KGHSH and CDR2 is LQKENI. In DNA, the CDR3 is TGTGCCAGCTCATCCCGCCGGGGGGGGGCATTTGATTCACCCCTCCACTTT. Translating gives CASSSRRGGAFDSPLHF.

The chain uses TRBV6-1 and TRBJ1-2; 8 nucleotides line up with TRBD1. The junction had 8 bases not matched to a gene; V was cut back by 3 bases and J by 5 bases. Looked up from germline, CDR1 is MNHNS and CDR2 is SASEGT. This CDR3 region has 15 residues. The CDR3 coding sequence is TGTGCCAGCAGTGACAGGGGGCTCCGATATTATGGCTACACCTTC. Protein product: CASSDRGLRYYGYTF.

This clone has only one observation. The J gene is TRBJ2-2, the V gene TRBV18; TRBD1 or TRBD2 may be the D gene (5 bases each). Germline lookup yields CDR1 KGHSH and CDR2 LQKENI. The V end was cut by 0 bases, the J end by 4 bases, with 12 bases between. This CDR3 spans 16 amino acids. The CDR3 bases are TGTGCCAGCTCACCACCACGGAATGGGGGCACCGGGGAGCTGTTTTTT. It codes for CASSPPRNGGTGELFF.

The genes are TRBV3-1 (or the pseudogene TRBV3-2) and TRBJ1-1; no clear D. CDR1 and CDR2 (germline): LGHDT, YNNKEL (reference sequence). V was clipped by 0 bases and J by 3 bases, with 8 bases between them. The CDR3 loop spans 14 amino acids. CDR3 coding DNA: TGTGCCAGCAGCCAAGAATGGCGGGACACTGAAGCTTTCTTT. It codes for CASSQEWRDTEAFF.

The chain combines TRBV19 with TRBJ2-3; no clear D. Germline CDR1 reads LNHDA; CDR2 reads SQIVND (reference sequence). The CDR3 extends over 14 amino acids. Trimming stripped 3 bases from V and 3 bases from J, with 10 bases between. The chain's CDR3 is CASSMTLHTDTQYF. The CDR3 nucleotides are TGTGCCAGTAGTATGACCCTGCATACAGATACGCAGTATTTT.

This sequence joins TRBV4-1 and TRBJ1-2, with D perhaps matching TRBD1 (6 bases). Germline CDR1 is MGHRA and CDR2 is YSYEKL. V was trimmed by 4 bases and J by 6 bases, leaving 18 bases between them. CDR3 length: 15 residues. CDR3 coding DNA: TGCGCCAGCAGCCCGAAGACAGGCGCCGGTAATGGCTACACCTTC. This translates into CASSPKTGAGNGYTF.

The chain couples TRBV19 to TRBJ2-5; D is perhaps TRBD1 or TRBD2 (6 bases each). This CDR3 is built from 14 residues. V dropped 8 bases and J dropped 5 bases, with 18 bases sitting between them. CDR1 LNHDA and CDR2 SQIVND come from the germline V gene (reference sequence). Written as DNA, the CDR3 is TGTGCCAGTGGGTATGGCTTGGGGGGCGAGACCCAGTACTTC. Its translation: CASGYGLGGETQYF.

The chain couples TRBV5-5 to TRBJ2-5; the D is unclear. This CDR3 comprises 14 residues. In germline, CDR1 is SGHKS, CDR2 YYEKEE (reference sequence). Trimming shortened V by 7 bases and J by 1 base, and 14 bases separated the two germline ends. The CDR3, as DNA: TGTGCCAGCGCCCCCCTGGGCGGCCAAGAGACCCAGTACTTC. This gives the protein CASAPLGGQETQYF.

V gene TRBV7-9 combines with J gene TRBJ1-2; 7 bases are a match to TRBD1. There are 15 residues in the CDR3. The germline V gene has CDR1 SEHNR and CDR2 FQNEAQ (reference sequence). Unmatched junction bases numbered 6, after V lost 2 bases and J lost 3 bases. The CDR3 coding sequence is TGTGCCAGCAGCTTAAGGACAGGAGATGACTATGGCTACACCTTC. This sequence encodes CASSLRTGDDYGYTF.